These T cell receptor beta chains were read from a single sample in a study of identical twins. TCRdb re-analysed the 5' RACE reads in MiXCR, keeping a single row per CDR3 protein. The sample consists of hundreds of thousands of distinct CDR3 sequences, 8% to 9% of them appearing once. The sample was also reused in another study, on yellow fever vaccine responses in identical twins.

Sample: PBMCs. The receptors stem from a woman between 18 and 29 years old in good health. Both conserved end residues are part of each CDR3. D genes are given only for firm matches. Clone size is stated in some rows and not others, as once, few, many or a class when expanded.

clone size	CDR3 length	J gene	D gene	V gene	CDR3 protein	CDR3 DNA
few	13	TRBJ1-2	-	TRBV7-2	CASSPWGGDGYTF	TGTGCCAGCAGCCCCTGGGGGGGAGATGGCTACACCTTC
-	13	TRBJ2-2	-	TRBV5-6	CAIGSGNTGELFF	TGTGCCATCGGCTCAGGGAACACCGGGGAGCTGTTTTTT
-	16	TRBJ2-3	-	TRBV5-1	CASSFSIQSATDTQYF	TGCGCCAGCAGCTTTTCTATACAGTCAGCCACAGATACGCAGTATTTT
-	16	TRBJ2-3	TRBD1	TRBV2	CASRSRRDRPTDTQYF	TGTGCCAGCAGGTCTCGCCGGGACAGGCCCACAGATACGCAGTATTTT
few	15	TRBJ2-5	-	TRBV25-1	CASSESRGREETQYF	TGTGCCAGCAGTGAATCCAGGGGTCGTGAGGAGACCCAGTACTTC
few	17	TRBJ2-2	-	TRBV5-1	CASSGLGHGANTGELFF	TGCGCCAGCAGCGGACTGGGACACGGGGCGAACACCGGGGAGCTGTTTTTT
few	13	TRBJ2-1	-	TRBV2	CASTGLTYNEQFF	TGTGCCAGCACAGGGCTCACCTACAATGAGCAGTTCTTC
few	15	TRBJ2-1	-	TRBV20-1	CSARGRARGYNEQFF	TGCAGTGCTAGAGGGCGGGCCCGGGGGTACAATGAGCAGTTCTTC
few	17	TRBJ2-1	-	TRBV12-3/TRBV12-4	CASSLLVAVEGGNEQFF	TGTGCCAGCAGTTTGTTGGTAGCGGTAGAGGGGGGAAATGAGCAGTTCTTC
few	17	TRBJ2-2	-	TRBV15	CATSRDPSGTHTGELFF	TGTGCCACCAGCAGAGATCCTTCCGGGACACATACCGGGGAGCTGTTTTTT
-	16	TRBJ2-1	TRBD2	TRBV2	CASSSPGLASYNEQFF	TGTGCCAGCAGCTCCCCGGGACTAGCTTCCTACAATGAGCAGTTCTTC
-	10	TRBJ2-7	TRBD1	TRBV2	CAIRTGYEYF	TGTGCCATAAGGACAGGTTACGAATACTTC
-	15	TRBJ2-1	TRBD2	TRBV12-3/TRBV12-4	CASRAGLAPRDEQFF	TGTGCCAGCAGGGCGGGACTAGCGCCGAGGGATGAGCAGTTCTTC
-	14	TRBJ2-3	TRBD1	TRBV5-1	CASSRQGVQGTQYF	TGCGCCAGCAGTCGGCAGGGGGTACAGGGTACGCAGTATTTT
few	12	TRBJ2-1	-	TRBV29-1	CSVQGGGNEQFF	TGCAGCGTCCAAGGGGGAGGCAATGAGCAGTTCTTC